This TCR beta chain comes out of a study of technical replicates of blood from a handful of donors. TCRdb's table, derived via immunoSEQ multiplex PCR, lists solely in-frame clones and lacks some. The table includes about 62,000 clones, about nine tenths detected once. The CDR3 sequence is 16 residues long. The germline gives CDR1 SEHNR, CDR2 FQNEAQ (reference sequence). V was shortened by 4 bases and J by 3 bases, with 18 bases between the two germline ends. This clone was observed once. This TCR came from a human donor in good health. Some clones in this sample may be carry-over from other donors' samples. Sequenced sample: PBMCs. The chain is built from TRBV7-9 and TRBJ2-5, with D possibly TRBD2 on 6 matching bases. The CDR3 DNA reads TGTGCCAGCAGCTCCAACCCCCGGGGGAATAAAGAGACCCAGTACTTC. Translated, it gives CASSSNPRGNKETQYF.